This is a list of T cell receptor beta chains from one sample in a study of shared clonotypes between healthy human individuals. Clones were read by immunoSEQ multiplex PCR, and TCRdb kept only the in-frame ones, dropping some. This table holds 650,000 to 800,000 clones, roughly 72% found once. Sequenced: memory CD4+ T cells sorted from blood. These receptors all come from a woman in her 30s in good health. The CDR3 runs from the conserved cysteine through the conserved F or W. D genes are given only for firm matches. Part of the rows lack a size; the others show once, few, many or a class for expanded clones.

size	V	J	D	CDR3	DNA
NA	TRBV29-1	TRBJ2-7	NA	CSVVSPRAALLSYEQYF	TGCAGCGTTGTAAGTCCGCGCGCGGCCCTACTCTCCTACGAGCAGTACTTC
NA	TRBV2	TRBJ2-1	NA	CASKPGWEMNEQFF	TGTGCCAGCAAGCCAGGATGGGAGATGAATGAGCAGTTCTTC
few	TRBV11-3	TRBJ2-7	NA	CASSYRHYEQYF	TGTGCCAGCAGCTACCGGCATTACGAGCAGTACTTC
NA	TRBV7-9	TRBJ1-1	NA	CASSRGGENTEAFF	TGTGCCAGCAGCCGCGGGGGCGAGAACACTGAAGCTTTCTTT
NA	TRBV30	TRBJ2-7	TRBD2	CAWSGVGGSSSYEQYF	TGTGCCTGGAGTGGGGTGGGCGGGAGCTCCTCCTACGAGCAGTACTTC
NA	TRBV5-1	TRBJ2-3	NA	CASSLGQAGDTQYF	TGCGCCAGCAGCTTGGGGCAGGCTGGAGATACGCAGTATTTT
many	TRBV6-1	TRBJ2-1	NA	CASSASQGVGSYNEQFF	TGTGCCAGCAGTGCATCCCAAGGGGTAGGCTCCTACAATGAGCAGTTCTTC
NA	TRBV2	TRBJ2-3	TRBD2	CASRLTSGSFLDTQYF	TGTGCCAGCAGATTGACTAGCGGGAGCTTTTTGGATACGCAGTATTTT
NA	TRBV19	TRBJ2-7	TRBD2	CASSNLAGGYEQYF	TGTGCCAGTAGTAATCTAGCGGGAGGCTACGAGCAGTACTTC
NA	TRBV6-1	TRBJ1-2	TRBD1	CASLGQGDGYTF	TGTGCCAGCCTAGGACAGGGTGATGGCTACACCTTC